Each of the 3 T cell receptor beta chains below was sequenced from the same sample in a study of shared clonotypes between healthy human individuals. Assay: immunoSEQ multiplex PCR; the TCRdb copy retains only in-frame clones and omits some. This sample has about 2 million clones, with about 95% found just once. The naive CD8 subset, CD45RO-negative cells positively selected for CCR7, excluded terminally differentiated effector memory CD45RA+ cells. The source material was naive CD8+ T cells sorted from blood. These receptors originate from a man aged 18 to 30 in good health.

The chain recombines TRBV5-6 with TRBJ2-3, with TRBD2 matching over 10 bases. The germline gives CDR1 SGHDT, CDR2 YYEEEE. The length of the CDR3 is 17 residues. The trim removed 0 bases at V and 6 bases at J, leaving 10 bases unmatched. This CDR3 is CASSLAASGSVMDTQYF. CDR3 coding DNA: TGTGCCAGCAGCTTGGCGGCTAGCGGGAGCGTTATGGATACGCAGTATTTT.

The chain links TRBV28 to TRBJ2-2; weak D call: TRBD1 (5 bases). CDR3 length equals 13 residues. CDR1 is MDHEN, CDR2 SYDVKM, per germline. Deletions cut 3 bases from V and 4 bases from J, with 6 bases between. The CDR3 loop reads CASSFQGTGELFF. CDR3 DNA sequence: TGTGCCAGCAGTTTCCAGGGCACCGGGGAGCTGTTTTTT.

This chain connects TRBV7-6 to TRBJ2-5; 7 bases match TRBD2. This CDR3 comprises 14 residues. The germline CDR1 and CDR2 sequences are SGHVS and FNYEAQ. The V segment lost 5 bases and the J segment 4 bases; nucleotides outside the gene matches: 7. The DNA of the CDR3 is TGTGCCAGCAGCCCGGAGCGGGGTGGAGAGACCCAGTACTTC. Protein sequence: CASSPERGGETQYF. Full variable domain (remainder filled in from reference TRBV7-6 and TRBJ2-5): GAGVSQSPRYKVTKRGQDVALRCDPISGHVSLYWYRQALGQGPEFLTYFNYEAQQDKSGLPNDRFSAERPEGSISTLTIQRTEQRDSAMYRCASSPERGGETQYFGPGTRLLVL.